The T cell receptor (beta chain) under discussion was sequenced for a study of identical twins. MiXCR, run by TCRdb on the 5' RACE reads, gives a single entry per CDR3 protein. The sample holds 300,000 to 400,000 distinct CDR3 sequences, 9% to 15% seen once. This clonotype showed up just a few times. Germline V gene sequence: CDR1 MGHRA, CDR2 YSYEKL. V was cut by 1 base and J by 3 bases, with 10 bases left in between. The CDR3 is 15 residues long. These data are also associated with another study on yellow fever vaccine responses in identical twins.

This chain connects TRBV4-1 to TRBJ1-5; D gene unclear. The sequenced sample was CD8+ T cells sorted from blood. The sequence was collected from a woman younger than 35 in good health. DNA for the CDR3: TGCGCCAGCAGCCAAGTAGACGGCTCCAATCAGCCCCAGCATTTT. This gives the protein CASSQVDGSNQPQHF.